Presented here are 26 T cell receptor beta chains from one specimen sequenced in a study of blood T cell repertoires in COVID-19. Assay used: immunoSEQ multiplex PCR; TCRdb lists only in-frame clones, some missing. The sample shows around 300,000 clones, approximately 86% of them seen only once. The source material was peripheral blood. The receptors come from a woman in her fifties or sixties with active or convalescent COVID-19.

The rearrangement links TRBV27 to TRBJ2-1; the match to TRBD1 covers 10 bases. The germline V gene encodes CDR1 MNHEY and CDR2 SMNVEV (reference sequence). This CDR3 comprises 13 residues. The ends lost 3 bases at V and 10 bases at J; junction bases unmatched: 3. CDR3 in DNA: TGTGCCAGCAGTTTCGGGACAGGGGCCGAGCAGTTCTTC. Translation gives CASSFGTGAEQFF.

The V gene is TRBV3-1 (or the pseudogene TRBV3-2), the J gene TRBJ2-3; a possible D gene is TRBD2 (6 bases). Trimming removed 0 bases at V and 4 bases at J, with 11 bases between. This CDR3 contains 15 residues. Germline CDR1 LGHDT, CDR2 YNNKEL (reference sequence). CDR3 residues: CASSQDSGAADTQYF. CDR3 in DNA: TGTGCCAGCAGCCAAGATAGCGGTGCGGCAGATACGCAGTATTTT.

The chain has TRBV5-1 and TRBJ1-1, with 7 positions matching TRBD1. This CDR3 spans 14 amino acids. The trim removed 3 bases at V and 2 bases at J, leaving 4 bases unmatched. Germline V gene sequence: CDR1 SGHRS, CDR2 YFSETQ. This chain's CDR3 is CASSWDSHNTEAFF. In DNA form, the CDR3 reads TGCGCCAGCAGCTGGGACAGTCACAACACTGAAGCTTTCTTT.

The CDR3: CAIRSGTGLGYTF. CDR3 nucleotide sequence: TGTGCCATCAGGTCCGGGACAGGGCTTGGCTACACCTTC. V is TRBV10-3 and J is TRBJ1-2, with 9 bases matching TRBD1. The CDR3 has 13 residues. V lost 6 bases to trimming and J lost 7 bases; unmatched junction nucleotides: 6. CDR1 is ENHRY, CDR2 SYGVKD, per germline.

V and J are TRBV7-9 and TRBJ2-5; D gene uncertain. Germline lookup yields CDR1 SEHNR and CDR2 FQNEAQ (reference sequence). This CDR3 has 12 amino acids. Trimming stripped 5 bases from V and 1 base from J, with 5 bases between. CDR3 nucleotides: TGTGCCAGCAGCCCTCTCCAAGAGACCCAGTACTTC. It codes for CASSPLQETQYF.

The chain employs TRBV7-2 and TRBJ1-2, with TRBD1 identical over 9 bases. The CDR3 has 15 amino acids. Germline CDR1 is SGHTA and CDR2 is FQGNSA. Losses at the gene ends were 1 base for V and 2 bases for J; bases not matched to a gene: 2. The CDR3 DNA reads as TGTGCCAGCAGCTTAGTGACAGGGGGGAACTATGGCTACACCTTC. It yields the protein CASSLVTGGNYGYTF.

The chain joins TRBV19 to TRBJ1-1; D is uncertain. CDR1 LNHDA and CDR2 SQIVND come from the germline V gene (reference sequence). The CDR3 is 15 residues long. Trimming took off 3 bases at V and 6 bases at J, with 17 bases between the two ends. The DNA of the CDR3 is TGTGCCAGTAGTATGGGAGGAAGGGTAAGCCCTGAAGCTTTCTTT. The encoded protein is CASSMGGRVSPEAFF.

CDR3 region: CASSFRTGPNEQFF. The CDR3 DNA follows: TGTGCCAGCAGTTTCAGGACAGGCCCAAATGAGCAGTTCTTC. The rearrangement joins TRBV27 to TRBJ2-1; 7 nucleotides agree with TRBD1. From germline, CDR1 is MNHEY and CDR2 SMNVEV (reference sequence). The CDR3 runs 14 residues. V dropped 3 bases and J dropped 7; count of bases not matched to a gene: 6.

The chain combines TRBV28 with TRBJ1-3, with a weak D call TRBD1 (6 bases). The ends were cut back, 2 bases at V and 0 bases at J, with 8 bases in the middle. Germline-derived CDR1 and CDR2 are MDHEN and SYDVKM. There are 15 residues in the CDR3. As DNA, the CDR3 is TGTGCCAGCAGTTTAGGGACAAACTCTGGAAACACCATATATTTT. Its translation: CASSLGTNSGNTIYF.

The DNA for the CDR3 is TGTGCCAGTAGTCCGACAGGGACTAACTATGGCTACACCTTC. This sequence encodes CASSPTGTNYGYTF. The chain combines TRBV19 with TRBJ1-2; 7 positions agree with TRBD1. Germline V CDR1 and CDR2: LNHDA, SQIVND (reference sequence). After removal of 5 bases from V and 0 bases from J, the junction contained 3 bases not matched to a gene. The CDR3 has 14 residues.

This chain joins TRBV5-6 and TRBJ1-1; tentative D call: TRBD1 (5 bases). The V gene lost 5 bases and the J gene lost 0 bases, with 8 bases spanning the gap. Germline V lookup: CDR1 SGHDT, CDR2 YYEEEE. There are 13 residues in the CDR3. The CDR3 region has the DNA TGTGCCAGCAGTTTGACAGTGAACACTGAAGCTTTCTTT. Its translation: CASSLTVNTEAFF. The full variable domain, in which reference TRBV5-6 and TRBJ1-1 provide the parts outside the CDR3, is DAGVTQSPTHLIKTRGQQVTLRCSPKSGHDTVSWYQQALGQGPQFIFQYYEEEERQRGNFPDRFSGHQFPNYSSELNVNALLLGDSALYLCASSLTVNTEAFFGQGTRLTVV.

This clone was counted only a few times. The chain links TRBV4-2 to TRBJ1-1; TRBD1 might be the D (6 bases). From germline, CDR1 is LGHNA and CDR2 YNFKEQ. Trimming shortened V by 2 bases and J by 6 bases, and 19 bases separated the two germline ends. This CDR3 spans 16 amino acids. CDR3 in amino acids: CASSQYERGNGAEAFF. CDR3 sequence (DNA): TGTGCCAGCAGCCAATATGAGAGGGGGAACGGTGCTGAAGCTTTCTTT.

CDR3 sequence reads: CASSIGVAGGQYYEQYF. CDR3 bases: TGTGCCAGTAGTATAGGGGTAGCGGGAGGTCAATACTACGAGCAGTACTTC. This sequence joins TRBV19 and TRBJ2-7, with 10 bases aligning to TRBD2. J lost 3 bases, V lost 1 base, and 9 bases had no gene match. This CDR3 has 17 amino acids. Germline CDR1 and CDR2: LNHDA and SQIVND (reference sequence).

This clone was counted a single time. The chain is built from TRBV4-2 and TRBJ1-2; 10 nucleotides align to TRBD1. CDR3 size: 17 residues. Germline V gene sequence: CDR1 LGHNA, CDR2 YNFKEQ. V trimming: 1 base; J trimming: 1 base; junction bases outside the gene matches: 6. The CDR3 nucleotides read TGTGCCAGCAGCCAAGGTAGACAGGGGGCAGTTAACTATGGCTACACCTTC. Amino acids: CASSQGRQGAVNYGYTF.

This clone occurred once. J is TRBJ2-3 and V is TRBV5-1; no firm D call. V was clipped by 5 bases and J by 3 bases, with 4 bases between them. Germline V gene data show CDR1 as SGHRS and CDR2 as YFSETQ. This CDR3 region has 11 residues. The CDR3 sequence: CASRRTDTQYF. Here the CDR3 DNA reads TGCGCCAGCAGGCGGACAGATACGCAGTATTTT.

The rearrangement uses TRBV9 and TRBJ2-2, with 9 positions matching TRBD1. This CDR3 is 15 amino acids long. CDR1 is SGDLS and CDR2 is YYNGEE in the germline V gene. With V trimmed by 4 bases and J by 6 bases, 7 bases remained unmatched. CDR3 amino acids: CASSPWTGEAGELFF. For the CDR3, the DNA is TGTGCCAGCAGCCCTTGGACAGGGGAAGCCGGGGAGCTGTTTTTT.

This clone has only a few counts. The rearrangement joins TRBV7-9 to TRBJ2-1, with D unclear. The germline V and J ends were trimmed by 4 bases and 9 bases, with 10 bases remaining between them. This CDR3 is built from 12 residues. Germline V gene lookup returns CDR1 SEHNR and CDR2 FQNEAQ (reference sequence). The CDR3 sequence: CASSSVIVEQFF. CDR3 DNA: TGTGCCAGCAGCTCGGTCATCGTTGAGCAGTTCTTC.

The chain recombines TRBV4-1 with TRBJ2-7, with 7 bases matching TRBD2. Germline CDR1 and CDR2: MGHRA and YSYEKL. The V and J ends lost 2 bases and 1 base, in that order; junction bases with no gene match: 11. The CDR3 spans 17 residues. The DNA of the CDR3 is TGCGCCAGCAGCCAACTTCTTGGGGGGAGGGGATCCTACGAGCAGTACTTC. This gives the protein CASSQLLGGRGSYEQYF.

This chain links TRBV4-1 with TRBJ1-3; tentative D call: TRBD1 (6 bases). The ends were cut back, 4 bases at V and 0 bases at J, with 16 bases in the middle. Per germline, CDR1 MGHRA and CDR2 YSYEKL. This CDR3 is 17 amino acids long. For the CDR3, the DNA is TGCGCCAGCAGCCTAAGCGGACAGCGGAGCTCTGGAAACACCATATATTTT. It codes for CASSLSGQRSSGNTIYF.

CDR3 sequence reads: CASTPGQNYEQYF. The CDR3 nucleotides are TGTGCCAGCACCCCGGGACAGAATTACGAGCAGTACTTC. The rearrangement joins TRBV28 to TRBJ2-7, with 7 bases fitting TRBD1. CDR1 MDHEN and CDR2 SYDVKM come from the germline V gene. Losses at the gene ends were 7 bases for V and 4 bases for J; bases not matched to a gene: 7. This CDR3 region has 13 residues.

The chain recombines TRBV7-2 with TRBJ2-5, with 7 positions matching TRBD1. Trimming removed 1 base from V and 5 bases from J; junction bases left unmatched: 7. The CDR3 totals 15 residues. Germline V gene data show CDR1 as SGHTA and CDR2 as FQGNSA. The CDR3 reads CASSLEGAGPETQYF. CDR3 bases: TGTGCCAGCAGCTTAGAGGGGGCGGGTCCGGAGACCCAGTACTTC.

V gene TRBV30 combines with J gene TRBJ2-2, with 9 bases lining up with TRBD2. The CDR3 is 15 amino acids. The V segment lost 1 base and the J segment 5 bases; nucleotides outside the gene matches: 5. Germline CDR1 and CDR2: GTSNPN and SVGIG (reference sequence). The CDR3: CAWSGGLAGTGELFF. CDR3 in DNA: TGTGCCTGGAGTGGTGGGCTAGCGGGAACCGGGGAGCTGTTTTTT.

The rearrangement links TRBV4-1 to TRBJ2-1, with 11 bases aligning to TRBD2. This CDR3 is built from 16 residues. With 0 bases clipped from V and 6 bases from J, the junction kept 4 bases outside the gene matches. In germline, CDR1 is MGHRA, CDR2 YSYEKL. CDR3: CASSQDDGTSGNEQFF. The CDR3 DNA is TGCGCCAGCAGCCAAGACGACGGGACTAGCGGCAATGAGCAGTTCTTC.

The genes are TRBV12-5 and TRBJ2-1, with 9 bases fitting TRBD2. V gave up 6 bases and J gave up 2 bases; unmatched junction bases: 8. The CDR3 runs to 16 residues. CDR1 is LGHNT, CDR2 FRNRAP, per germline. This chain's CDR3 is CASGRGSGSAYNEQFF. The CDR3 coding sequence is TGTGCTAGTGGACGGGGTAGCGGGAGTGCCTACAATGAGCAGTTCTTC.

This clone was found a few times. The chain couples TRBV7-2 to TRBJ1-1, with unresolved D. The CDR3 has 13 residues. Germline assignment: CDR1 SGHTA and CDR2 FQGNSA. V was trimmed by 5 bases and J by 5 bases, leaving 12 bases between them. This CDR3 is CASSTPRSTEAFF. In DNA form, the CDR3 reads TGTGCCAGCAGCACCCCACGCAGTACTGAAGCTTTCTTT. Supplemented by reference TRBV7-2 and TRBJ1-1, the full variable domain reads GAGVSQSPSNKVTEKGKDVELRCDPISGHTALYWYRQSLGQGLEFLIYFQGNSAPDKSGLPSDRFSAERTGGSVSTLTIQRTQQEDSAVYLCASSTPRSTEAFFGQGTRLTVV.

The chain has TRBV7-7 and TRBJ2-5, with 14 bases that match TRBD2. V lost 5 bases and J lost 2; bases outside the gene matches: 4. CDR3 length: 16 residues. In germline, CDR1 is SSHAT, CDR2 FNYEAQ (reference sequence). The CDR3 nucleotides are TGTGCCAGCAGCCTTGGGACTAGCGGGAGTCAAGAGACCCAGTACTTC. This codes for CASSLGTSGSQETQYF.